The clone carrying this TCR beta chain came up a few times. The antigen is not known. This record belongs to a study of metastatic and nonmetastatic thyroid tumors. Study-wide background: For malignant and benign thyroid patients, tumor or nodule tissue and blood were the sources whose repertoires were compared. Study-level findings and limits: It was reportedly found that TCR beta diversity was significantly higher in malignant thyroid tumors than in benign nodules, a difference seen in both blood and tumor samples.

How the authors handled the data: Clinicopathological groups of papillary thyroid cancer showed CDR3 differences that were used to build a distant-metastasis classifier. MiXCR reprocessed the PCR reads for TCRdb. TCRdb assigned the V and J calls; the authors' analysis was not used. The sample carries around 19,000 clones, around 30% recorded once. Each patient went into thyroid surgery without having received any treatment. V was clipped by 3 bases and J by 6 bases; unmatched bases: 12. Germline V gene data show CDR1 as SGHAT and CDR2 as FQDESV (reference sequence). The CDR3 is 17 amino acids. Sequencing was performed on blood. This chain joins TRBV11-1 and TRBJ2-2, with 8 bases identical to TRBD2. This receptor was taken from a female donor with papillary thyroid cancer or a benign thyroid nodule (not recorded which). Some clones in this sample may be carry-over from other donors' samples. This CDR3 reads CASSFKRLAGVAGELFF. As DNA, the CDR3 is TGTGCCAGCAGCTTTAAACGGCTAGCGGGCGTAGCCGGGGAGCTGTTTTTT.